This TCR beta chain appears in the sequencing data of a study of blood T cell repertoires in COVID-19. Study summary: Samples taken during acute and convalescent COVID-19 were collected in the United States, Italy and Spain. The cDNA or gDNA used as material had been derived from T cells, B-cell-depleted T cells, or PBMCs.

The CDR3 covers 14 residues. Germline V lookup: CDR1 MDHEN, CDR2 SYDVKM. V was pared by 2 bases and J by 9 bases, with 4 bases of the junction left unmatched. Authors' analysis steps: Amplified reference gene primers provided the basis for estimating nucleated cell counts. Generated by immunoSEQ multiplex PCR, the TCRdb table keeps only in-frame clones and is missing some. Clone size and the V and J calls come from that table; the DNA yielded D and trimming. Among 110,000 or so clones listed, around 89% were seen once. The sequence was collected from a woman aged 50 to 60 with acute or convalescent COVID-19. The chain couples TRBV28 to TRBJ1-6; 7 bases agree with TRBD1. Sequencing was carried out using peripheral blood. The DNA of the CDR3 is TGTGCCAGCAGTTTAGGAGGGGGCCGTTCACCCCTCCACTTT. Amino acid sequence: CASSLGGGRSPLHF.